These 22 T cell receptor beta chains were all obtained from the same sample, sequenced in a study of PD-L1 blockade in urothelial cancer (TCRdb year 2017). Taken with the paper, the label for time point translates to: pretreatment peripheral blood. Library prep was done by the immunoSEQ multiplex PCR assay. The clones in this table, taken by TCRdb from immuneACCESS, are in-frame only. Not every clone is retained; where verified, under half of the shortfall comes from an unresolved V gene, and the cause of the rest is unknown. The sample profile shows under 100,000 clones; roughly 89% of them were found once. Around 1.6% of the sample is held by the ten biggest clonotypes. This specimen consisted of PBMCs, obtained around atezolizumab (anti-PD-L1) treatment. The source is a man between 60 and 75 years old with urothelial cancer.

This clone was found a few times. At one end the junction does not follow the germline gene, possibly because of a read error. This chain joins TRBV7-7 and TRBJ2-5; TRBD2 matches at 14 bases. This CDR3 is 15 amino acids long. Germline loops: CDR1 SSHAT, CDR2 FNYEAQ (reference sequence). This CDR3 reads CASSFGLAGGETQYF. DNA for the CDR3: TGTGCTAGCAGCTTTGGACTAGCGGGAGGAGAGACCCAGTACTTC.

A single count supports this clone. The rearrangement uses TRBV19 and TRBJ1-6; D gene ambiguous. V dropped 7 bases and J dropped 0 bases, with 16 bases sitting between them. Germline lookup yields CDR1 LNHDA and CDR2 SQIVND (reference sequence). The CDR3 loop spans 17 amino acids. The CDR3 loop reads CASTRGSGNSYNSPLHF. CDR3 bases: TGTGCCAGTACCAGAGGTTCCGGGAACTCCTATAATTCACCCCTCCACTTT.

DNA of the CDR3: TGTGCCACCCGATCGGTGAACACTGAAGCTTTCTTT. Encoded protein: CATRSVNTEAFF. The V gene is TRBV28, the J gene TRBJ1-1; D call uncertain. Trimming shortened V by 10 bases and J by 0 bases, and 9 bases separated the two germline ends. The CDR3 has 12 residues. Looked up from germline, CDR1 is MDHEN and CDR2 is SYDVKM.

The CDR3 loop reads CASNLAGTAKNIQYF. CDR3 bases: TGTGCCAGCAATCTAGCGGGTACAGCCAAAAACATTCAGTACTTC. The rearrangement uses TRBV7-2 and TRBJ2-4; TRBD2 matches at 8 bases. This CDR3 spans 15 amino acids. J lost 0 bases, V lost 7 bases, and 5 bases had no gene match. Germline V gene data show CDR1 as SGHTA and CDR2 as FQGNSA.

The CDR3 coding sequence is TGTGCCAGCAGCATGGGCGGGGTATACGAGCAGTACTTC. As protein: CASSMGGVYEQYF. The chain combines TRBV28 with TRBJ2-7; D might be TRBD2 (6 bases). V shed 6 bases and J shed 4 bases, with 13 bases lying between them. The CDR3 runs 13 residues. Per the germline V gene, CDR1 is MDHEN and CDR2 is SYDVKM.

This clone has just a few counts. The J gene is TRBJ1-4, the V gene TRBV7-6; TRBD1 matches at 8 bases. The V segment lost 2 bases and the J segment 6 bases; nucleotides outside the gene matches: 8. Germline loops: CDR1 SGHVS, CDR2 FNYEAQ. The CDR3 totals 16 residues. CDR3 DNA sequence: TGTGCCAGCAGCTTAAGGGCAGGACAGGGTGATGAAAAACTGTTTTTT. Its translation: CASSLRAGQGDEKLFF.

V gene TRBV7-2 combines with J gene TRBJ2-7; D might be TRBD1 (6 bases). The CDR3 runs 13 residues. The germline gives CDR1 SGHTA, CDR2 FQGNSA. V lost 0 bases and J 8 bases, leaving 11 bases between the germline ends. Here the CDR3 DNA reads TGTGCCAGCAGCTTAGCATCAGGGGCCCAGCAGTACTTC. Amino acids: CASSLASGAQQYF.

V usage is TRBV27 and J usage is TRBJ2-5; D is uncertain. The CDR3 contains 16 residues. V lost 5 bases and J lost 1, with 17 bases in between. Germline-derived CDR1 and CDR2 are MNHEY and SMNVEV (reference sequence). The CDR3 protein is CASSLYSLGGQETQYF. The CDR3 DNA reads as TGTGCCAGCAGTCTATACTCTCTTGGCGGCCAAGAGACCCAGTACTTC.

The rearrangement links TRBV7-2 to TRBJ2-3, with TRBD2 matching over 7 bases. Germline CDR1 SGHTA, CDR2 FQGNSA. The CDR3 sequence is 17 residues long. V trimming: 1 base; J trimming: 0 bases; junction bases outside the gene matches: 7. CDR3 DNA: TGTGCCAGCAGCTTAGTGGGGGGGTGGGTTAGCACAGATACGCAGTATTTT. Its protein is CASSLVGGWVSTDTQYF.

CDR3 DNA sequence: TGTGCCAGCAGCCCCGGGGACCGGAGGGGCAATCAGCCCCAGCATTTT. Translating it yields CASSPGDRRGNQPQHF. This chain uses TRBV11-2 with TRBJ1-5; tentative D call: TRBD1 (5 bases). Trimming removed 5 bases at V and 2 bases at J, with 16 bases between. Per the germline V gene, CDR1 is SGHAT and CDR2 is FQNNGV. The CDR3 has 16 amino acids.

This rearrangement joins TRBV5-5 to TRBJ1-2; 7 bases align to TRBD1. There are 13 residues in the CDR3. V dropped 0 bases and J dropped 6; count of bases not matched to a gene: 2. Per germline, CDR1 SGHKS and CDR2 YYEKEE (reference sequence). The CDR3 region has the DNA TGTGCCAGCAGCTTGGCCAGGGGGAATGGCTACACCTTC. Translated, it gives CASSLARGNGYTF.

J is TRBJ2-1 and V is TRBV7-3; 8 bases line up with TRBD2. Trimming at V came to 5 bases and at J to 6 bases, leaving 3 bases not matched to a gene. Germline V lookup: CDR1 SGHTA, CDR2 FQGTGA. This CDR3 is 13 amino acids long. The CDR3 region is CASSTGLGNEQFF. The CDR3 DNA reads as TGTGCCAGCAGCACGGGACTAGGCAATGAGCAGTTCTTC.

The V and J genes are TRBV7-3 and TRBJ1-1; 9 nucleotides agree with TRBD1. The CDR3 has 13 amino acids. Losses at the gene ends were 5 bases for V and 6 bases for J; bases not matched to a gene: 4. Germline V lookup: CDR1 SGHTA, CDR2 FQGTGA. The CDR3 is CASSGQGNAEAFF. The CDR3 DNA follows: TGTGCCAGCAGCGGACAGGGGAATGCTGAAGCTTTCTTT.

V gene TRBV7-2 combines with J gene TRBJ2-2; 7 bases line up with TRBD1. V trimming: 5 bases; J trimming: 6 bases; junction bases outside the gene matches: 12. The CDR3 is made up of 16 amino acids. Germline V CDR1 and CDR2: SGHTA, FQGNSA. The CDR3 here is CASSLQGVSNAGELFF. As DNA, the CDR3 is TGTGCCAGCAGCCTCCAGGGGGTGTCTAATGCCGGGGAGCTGTTTTTT.

This clone has a single count. The rearrangement uses TRBV9 and TRBJ2-3; no reliable D call. V was trimmed by 3 bases and J by 3 bases, leaving 14 bases between them. In germline, CDR1 is SGDLS, CDR2 YYNGEE. This CDR3 is built from 15 residues. CDR3 protein: CASSAVMLSTDTQYF. DNA of the CDR3: TGTGCCAGCAGCGCAGTCATGTTATCGACAGATACGCAGTATTTT.

The count of this clone is one. The chain uses TRBV7-3 and TRBJ2-2; 9 bases agree with TRBD1. The CDR3 runs 12 residues. From germline, CDR1 is SGHTA and CDR2 FQGTGA. J lost 15 bases, V lost 5 bases, and 7 bases had no gene match. CDR3 loop: CASSPPGTGLFF. DNA of the CDR3: TGTGCCAGCAGCCCCCCGGGGACAGGGTTGTTTTTT.

The chain is built from TRBV27 and TRBJ2-7, with TRBD1 matching 10 bases. Losses at the gene ends were 5 bases for V and 2 bases for J; bases not matched to a gene: 6. This CDR3 has 15 amino acids. From germline, CDR1 is MNHEY and CDR2 SMNVEV (reference sequence). CDR3 in DNA: TGTGCCAGCAGTATACGGACAGGGGGGACCTACGAGCAGTACTTC. The encoded protein is CASSIRTGGTYEQYF.

This rearrangement joins TRBV5-1 to TRBJ2-5; 7 bases agree with TRBD2. The CDR3 covers 16 residues. The J segment lost 0 bases and the V segment lost 0 bases, leaving 5 bases of the junction unmatched. Germline-derived CDR1 and CDR2 are SGHRS and YFSETQ. CDR3 amino acids: CASSLVQSGDQETQYF. The CDR3 nucleotides are TGCGCCAGCAGCTTGGTTCAGAGCGGGGACCAAGAGACCCAGTACTTC.

This rearrangement joins TRBV18 to TRBJ2-5, with 9 nucleotides matching TRBD1. Germline CDR1 is KGHSH and CDR2 is LQKENI. The trim removed 3 bases at V and 4 bases at J, leaving 6 bases unmatched. This CDR3 has 15 residues. The DNA for the CDR3 is TGTGCCAGCTCACCGCGGACAGGGGTCCGAGAGACCCAGTACTTC. It encodes CASSPRTGVRETQYF.

The chain links TRBV5-5 to TRBJ2-7; TRBD1 agrees at 8 bases. CDR1 SGHKS and CDR2 YYEKEE come from the germline V gene (reference sequence). The CDR3 sequence is 14 residues long. V shed 6 bases and J 10 bases; nucleotides not matched to a gene: 15. The CDR3 loop reads CASTPGGTGTNQYF. The CDR3 DNA sequence: TGTGCCAGCACCCCCGGAGGGACAGGTACTAATCAGTACTTC.

The chain combines TRBV10-3 with TRBJ1-4, with 8 bases fitting TRBD1. The ends lost 9 bases at V and 8 bases at J; junction bases unmatched: 11. The CDR3 runs 14 residues. Looked up from germline, CDR1 is ENHRY and CDR2 is SYGVKD. CDR3: CAIRSGTGNEKLFF. CDR3 coding DNA: TGTGCCATTCGGAGCGGGACAGGTAACGAAAAACTGTTTTTT.

This clone has only one observation. This chain links TRBV7-5 with TRBJ1-3; no check of the table's D call, TRBD1, against the DNA was made. TRBV7-5 is a documented pseudogene. The CDR3 has 17 residues. CDR3 sequence: CVRSPSGQEISGNTIYF. The CDR3 DNA reads TGTGTCAGAAGCCCCTCGGGACAGGAGATCTCTGGAAACACCATATATTTT.